These 14 T cell receptor beta chains came from one sample sequenced in a study of cytomegalovirus exposure and HLA in healthy donors (dated by TCRdb to the late 2010s). Receptors were amplified or captured by the immunoSEQ multiplex PCR assay. A mixture of 60 forward primers for TCR Vbeta segments and 13 reverse primers for TCR Jbeta segments was used in the multiplex PCR. As stored in TCRdb, this immuneACCESS dataset retains in-frame rearrangements with V and J assigned. A fraction of the clones does not appear; measured against another copy, unresolved V genes explain less than half of the discrepancy, and the remainder lacks a known reason. The table for this sample lists over 150,000 clones; approximately 80% of them were counted only once. The ten top clones hold approximately 2.4% of the sample. Sequencing was carried out using PBMCs. The receptor source for this set is a woman aged 40 to 50 in good health and CMV-seropositive.

This clone was seen more than once but under ten times. This chain uses TRBV9 with TRBJ2-1, with D hard to call. The CDR3 runs 12 residues. Germline assignment: CDR1 SGDLS and CDR2 YYNGEE. V lost 4 bases and J lost 5, with 7 bases in between. The CDR3 protein is CASSPPNNEQFF. The CDR3 nucleotides are TGTGCCAGCAGCCCCCCCAACAATGAGCAGTTCTTC.

As concerns this clone: The junction departs from germline at one end; a sequencing error may be responsible. Other DNA sequences in the sample encode the same CDR3. V is TRBV28 and J is TRBJ2-5; D gene unclear. CDR1 is MDHEN and CDR2 is SYDVKM in the germline V gene. The CDR3 spans 11 residues. The CDR3: CASSPEETQYF. DNA of the CDR3: TGCGCCAGCAGCCCAGAAGAGACCCAGTACTTC.

V and J are TRBV18 and TRBJ1-1; D may be TRBD1 (6 bases). CDR3 length equals 17 residues. Trimming took off 3 bases at V and 2 bases at J, with 19 bases between the two ends. Germline CDR1 and CDR2: KGHSH and LQKENI. Written as DNA, the CDR3 is TGTGCCAGCTCACCCGTCTTGGCGGGGGGCGGAAACACTGAAGCTTTCTTT. Translating gives CASSPVLAGGGNTEAFF.

This sequence joins TRBV4-3 and TRBJ1-2; tentative D call: TRBD1 (6 bases). V was pared by 2 bases and J by 4 bases, with 17 bases between. The CDR3 has 16 amino acids. Germline CDR1 is LGHNA and CDR2 is YSLEER. The chain's CDR3 is CASSQTAGGRVYGYTF. Written as DNA, the CDR3 is TGCGCCAGCAGCCAAACGGCGGGGGGCAGAGTCTATGGCTACACCTTC.

This rearrangement joins TRBV11-3 to TRBJ1-2, with 8 bases identical to TRBD1. V lost 5 bases and J lost 1; bases outside the gene matches: 9. Germline CDR1 SGHNT, CDR2 YENEEA. CDR3 length: 16 residues. CDR3 amino acids: CASSHQGTGNNYGYTF. The CDR3 bases are TGTGCCAGCAGCCATCAGGGGACAGGCAATAACTATGGCTACACCTTC.

V and J are TRBV2 and TRBJ1-2; 7 nucleotides match TRBD1. Germline assignment: CDR1 SNHLY and CDR2 FYNNEI. The V segment lost 6 bases and the J segment 1 base; nucleotides outside the gene matches: 5. This CDR3 is built from 14 residues. The CDR3 sequence: CASREGQINYGYTF. The DNA for the CDR3 is TGTGCCAGCAGAGAGGGACAGATTAACTATGGCTACACCTTC.

This clone was seen a few times. V is TRBV7-2 and J is TRBJ1-2, with D maybe TRBD1 (5 bases). CDR3 length: 13 amino acids. Germline lookup yields CDR1 SGHTA and CDR2 FQGNSA. V lost 5 bases to trimming and J lost 4 bases, with 11 bases between them. The CDR3 DNA follows: TGTGCCAGCAGCCCACAGGACCCCTATGGCTACACCTTC. This sequence encodes CASSPQDPYGYTF.

The chain employs TRBV7-2 and TRBJ1-2; TRBD1 matches 8 bases. This CDR3 has 14 amino acids. Germline CDR1 is SGHTA and CDR2 is FQGNSA. The ends lost 5 bases at V and 8 bases at J; junction bases unmatched: 10. CDR3 DNA sequence: TGTGCCAGCAGCACATACCGGACAGGGCCCGGCTACACCTTC. Translation gives CASSTYRTGPGYTF.

V gene TRBV5-1 combines with J gene TRBJ2-1, with TRBD2 matching 8 bases. With 5 bases clipped from V and 1 base from J, the junction kept 8 bases outside the gene matches. Germline CDR1 reads SGHRS; CDR2 reads YFSETQ. The CDR3 contains 16 residues. DNA for the CDR3: TGCGCCAGCAGTCTCCTCGGGGGGGAATCCTACAATGAGCAGTTCTTC. Protein sequence: CASSLLGGESYNEQFF.

This clone has just one count. This chain's CDR3 is CASSGGQANTGELFF. CDR3 DNA sequence: TGTGCCAGCAGCGGGGGACAAGCGAACACCGGGGAGCTGTTTTTT. This sequence joins TRBV7-9 and TRBJ2-2; D may be TRBD1 (6 bases). The CDR3 totals 15 residues. Trimming removed 5 bases at V and 0 bases at J, with 10 bases between. Germline loops: CDR1 SEHNR, CDR2 FQNEAQ (reference sequence).

This clone was detected once. The chain has TRBV7-2 and TRBJ1-4; the match to TRBD1 covers 7 bases. V lost 5 bases to trimming and J lost 3 bases; unmatched junction nucleotides: 9. This CDR3 has 16 residues. Germline CDR1 SGHTA, CDR2 FQGNSA. The CDR3 sequence: CASSKTGTASNEKLFF. The CDR3 DNA sequence: TGTGCCAGCAGCAAAACCGGGACAGCCTCTAATGAAAAACTGTTTTTT.

The chain recombines TRBV2 with TRBJ2-1; TRBD2 matches 7 bases. CDR1 and CDR2 from the germline V gene are SNHLY and FYNNEI. V lost 6 bases to trimming and J lost 7 bases; unmatched junction nucleotides: 15. The CDR3 is made up of 16 amino acids. CDR3 sequence reads: CASRMRPGGNQNEQFF. Here the CDR3 DNA reads TGTGCCAGCAGAATGAGGCCGGGGGGTAATCAGAATGAGCAGTTCTTC.

The chain uses TRBV28 and TRBJ1-4; D is perhaps TRBD1 (6 bases). V lost 6 bases to trimming and J lost 8 bases, with 16 bases between them. Germline CDR1 MDHEN, CDR2 SYDVKM. This CDR3 has 14 residues. CDR3 amino acids: CASSRAGAGEKLFF. The CDR3 DNA is TGTGCCAGCAGCCGAGCGGGGGCGGGAGAAAAACTGTTTTTT.

The rearrangement joins TRBV7-9 to TRBJ2-7; D possibly corresponds to TRBD2 (6 bases). The CDR3 is 15 amino acids. CDR1 and CDR2 from the germline V gene are SEHNR and FQNEAQ (reference sequence). V was shortened by 3 bases and J by 6 bases, with 18 bases between the two germline ends. CDR3 sequence reads: CASSFWGSVGGEQYF. DNA of the CDR3: TGTGCCAGCAGCTTTTGGGGGTCCGTCGGGGGCGAGCAGTACTTC. The full variable domain, rest sourced from reference TRBV7-9 and TRBJ2-7, is DTGVSQNPRHKITKRGQNVTFRCDPISEHNRLYWYRQTLGQGPEFLTYFQNEAQLEKSRLLSDRFSAERPKGSFSTLEIQRTEQGDSAMYLCASSFWGSVGGEQYFGPGTRLTVT.